Listed below are T cell receptor beta chains from one sample, sequenced in a study of radiation and T cells in renal cell carcinoma. The data were produced by immunoSEQ multiplex PCR, yet TCRdb's version contains in-frame clones alone and is incomplete. The repertoire holds about 150,000 clones, with about 85% as singletons. The specimen was blood, collected from a patient whose treatment included radiotherapy and nephrectomy. These receptors originate from a woman in her 70s with renal cell carcinoma. CDR3s include the opening cysteine and the closing phenylalanine or tryptophan. D genes are given only for firm matches. Not every row has a clone size; where given, it reads once, few, many or a size class.

abundance,j_gene,v_gene,d_gene,CDR3nt,CDR3aa
-,TRBJ2-7,TRBV5-4,-,TGTGCCAGCAGCTTGCCCCGGGGCGAGCAGTACTTC,CASSLPRGEQYF
-,TRBJ1-5,TRBV7-9,TRBD1,TGTGCCAGCACCATGGGACAGGGCCTTCATCAGCCCCAGCATTTT,CASTMGQGLHQPQHF
-,TRBJ2-7,TRBV6-4,TRBD1,TGTGCCAGCAGTTTGTGTAAGGACAGGGGTTACTTC,CASSLCKDRGYF
-,TRBJ2-2,TRBV30,-,TGTGCCTGGAGTGCGTGGACAGCCTCCACCGGGGAGCTGTTTTTT,CAWSAWTASTGELFF
-,TRBJ2-3,TRBV5-1,TRBD2,TGCGCCAGCAGCTGGCCCACTAGCGGGGGGGCCTCATATACGCAGTATTTT,CASSWPTSGGASYTQYF
-,TRBJ1-5,TRBV19,TRBD1,TGTGCCTGCCGGTCACGACAGGGAAGGAATCAGCCCCAGCATTTT,CACRSRQGRNQPQHF
-,TRBJ1-2,TRBV7-2,-,TGTGCCAGCACTCCGGGGGGCGGCTACACCTTC,CASTPGGGYTF
-,TRBJ1-1,TRBV7-7,-,TGTGCTAGCAGCCGGGATTCGAACACTGAAGCTTTCTTT,CASSRDSNTEAFF
-,TRBJ1-1,TRBV27,TRBD1,TGTGCCAGCAGTTTCCGGGACAGGGTATCTGAAGCTTTCTTT,CASSFRDRVSEAFF
-,TRBJ1-2,TRBV5-4,-,TGTGCCAGCAGCCGGCCAGGGGAAGTTGGCTACACCTTC,CASSRPGEVGYTF
-,TRBJ2-3,TRBV19,TRBD1,TGTGCCAGTAGTATAGAAGTTGGGACAGGGTCAGATACGCAGTATTTT,CASSIEVGTGSDTQYF
-,TRBJ1-1,TRBV4-1,-,TGCGCCAGCAGCCAGAGGGAGAACACTGAAGCTTTCTTT,CASSQRENTEAFF
few,TRBJ2-1,TRBV7-8,-,TGTGCCAGCAGCTTAGGGAATGAGCAGTTCTTC,CASSLGNEQFF
-,TRBJ2-7,TRBV4-3,-,TGCGCCAGCAGCCAAGATTGGGGTAGGGGTGACGAGCAGTACTTC,CASSQDWGRGDEQYF
-,TRBJ2-1,TRBV7-2,TRBD2,TGTGCCAGCAGCCCACAGCGGGGGAGCTACAATGAGCAGTTCTTC,CASSPQRGSYNEQFF
once,TRBJ1-2,TRBV6-6,TRBD1,TGTGCCAGCAGTTACCCAGGGGGCCCCCGTGGCTACACCTTC,CASSYPGGPRGYTF
-,TRBJ1-6,TRBV27,-,TGTGCCAGCAGTCCCACGCTGGGACAATATAATTCACCCCTCCACTTT,CASSPTLGQYNSPLHF
once,TRBJ2-3,TRBV28,TRBD2,TGTGCCAGCAGTTTATTAGCGGGGGGCGGCGATACGCAGTATTTT,CASSLLAGGGDTQYF
-,TRBJ2-7,TRBV11-2,TRBD1,TGTGCCAGCAGCCTTTTCGGGACAGGGAATGCGAACGAGCAGTACTTC,CASSLFGTGNANEQYF
-,TRBJ2-3,TRBV30,TRBD2,TGTGCCTGGAGTCCGGGACTAGCGAACACAGATACGCAGTATTTT,CAWSPGLANTDTQYF
-,TRBJ2-5,TRBV2,TRBD1,TGTGCCAGCTGTCCCGGGACAGGGGCTGAGACCCAGTACTTC,CASCPGTGAETQYF
-,TRBJ1-1,TRBV10-3,TRBD1,TGTGCCATCAGATTCCGGGACAGGGAAACTGAAGCTTTCTTT,CAIRFRDRETEAFF
-,TRBJ1-1,TRBV6-5,TRBD1,TGTGCCAGCAGTTACCGGACAGGGGGAACTGAAGCTTTCTTT,CASSYRTGGTEAFF
-,TRBJ2-1,TRBV19,TRBD1,TGTGCCACTTGGGACAGCTACAATGAGCAGTTCTTC,CATWDSYNEQFF
-,TRBJ1-6,TRBV4-3,-,TGCGCCAGCAGCCAAGAGGGGAGCTCCTATAATTCACCCCTCCACTTT,CASSQEGSSYNSPLHF
many,TRBJ1-5,TRBV5-4,TRBD1,TGTGCCAGCAGCCCTTCACCGGACAGGGAGAAGCCCCAGCATTTT,CASSPSPDREKPQHF
-,TRBJ1-1,TRBV7-9,-,TGTGCCAGCAGTTCACAGAGCATGAACACTGAAGCTTTCTTT,CASSSQSMNTEAFF
-,TRBJ1-1,TRBV6-6,TRBD1,TGTGCCAGCCCAAAGGGGGCTACGGGTATTGAAGCTTTCTTT,CASPKGATGIEAFF
-,TRBJ2-5,TRBV11-2,TRBD2,TGTGCCAGCAGCCGGGGCTCCGGGGGGGAAGAGACCCAGTACTTC,CASSRGSGGEETQYF
-,TRBJ1-2,TRBV4-1,TRBD1,TGCGCCAGCAGCCAAGATTGGGGACAGCTTAACTATGGCTACACCTTC,CASSQDWGQLNYGYTF
-,TRBJ2-7,TRBV7-2,TRBD1,TGTGCCAGCAGCTTAGTACCGGGACAGACCTACGAGCAGTACTTC,CASSLVPGQTYEQYF
-,TRBJ1-4,TRBV18,TRBD1,TGTGCCAGCTCACCGGCAGGGGGCGAAAAACTGTTTTTT,CASSPAGGEKLFF
-,TRBJ1-3,TRBV7-6,-,TGTGCCAGCAGCTTATTTTCGGGAAACACCATATATTTT,CASSLFSGNTIYF
-,TRBJ2-2,TRBV5-1,TRBD1,TGCGCCAGCAGCTTGGCGGCAGGGGGAAACACCGGGGAGCTGTTTTTT,CASSLAAGGNTGELFF
-,TRBJ1-4,TRBV4-2,TRBD1,TGTGCCAGCAGCCAGGAGACAGGGGGCGCCGAAAAACTGTTTTTT,CASSQETGGAEKLFF
-,TRBJ2-7,TRBV6-5,-,TGTGCCAGCAGTTACCAGACAGGTTACGAGCAGTACTTC,CASSYQTGYEQYF
-,TRBJ2-1,TRBV5-4,-,TGTGCCAGCAGCGGCCGGAAGCCCCTCGGGAATGAGCAGTTCTTC,CASSGRKPLGNEQFF
once,TRBJ2-3,TRBV11-3,-,TGTGCCAGCAGCTTACAGGGAAGCACAGATACGCAGTATTTT,CASSLQGSTDTQYF
-,TRBJ2-7,TRBV5-1,-,TGCGCCAGCAGCCCCACTAGGACCGAGCAGTACTTC,CASSPTRTEQYF
-,TRBJ2-1,TRBV9,TRBD2,TGTGCCAGCAGCGTGATAGCGGGGGGACCTTACAATGAGCAGTTCTTC,CASSVIAGGPYNEQFF
-,TRBJ1-1,TRBV28,TRBD1,TGTGCCAGCAGAGGGACAGGGGAGAACACTGAAGCTTTCTTT,CASRGTGENTEAFF
-,TRBJ2-2,TRBV11-1,TRBD1,TGTGCCAGCAGCATCGGACAGGGGGGGTTTTACGCCGGGGAGCTGTTTTTT,CASSIGQGGFYAGELFF
-,TRBJ1-5,TRBV27,-,TGTGCCAGCAGTCCTATAAAGGGAGTCCAGCCCCAGCATTTT,CASSPIKGVQPQHF
-,TRBJ2-1,TRBV20-1,TRBD2,TGCAGTGCTAAGCGGGGGATTGAGCAGTTCTTC,CSAKRGIEQFF
-,TRBJ1-5,TRBV6-1,-,TGTGCCAGCACGCCAGGCCTCAATCAGCCCCAGCATTTT,CASTPGLNQPQHF
-,TRBJ1-6,TRBV5-1,-,TGCGCCAGCAGCCTACGGTCATATAATTCACCCCTCCACTTT,CASSLRSYNSPLHF
-,TRBJ1-1,TRBV25-1,TRBD1,TGTGCCAGCAGTGGGGGAGGGGGCAGGTTGAACACTGAAGCTTTCTTT,CASSGGGGRLNTEAFF
-,TRBJ1-1,TRBV7-6,-,TGTGCCAGCAGCCAATTAGAGGGGTCGAGCGCTTTCTTT,CASSQLEGSSAFF
few,TRBJ1-1,TRBV6-5,-,TGTGCCAGCAGTTACGCCCGGTTTAACACTGAAGCTTTCTTT,CASSYARFNTEAFF
-,TRBJ2-7,TRBV28,-,TGTGCCAGCACAACGGGCTCCTACGAGCAGTACTTC,CASTTGSYEQYF
-,TRBJ1-2,TRBV19,-,TGTGCCAGTAGTCCACAGGGATGGTATGGCTACACCTTC,CASSPQGWYGYTF
-,TRBJ2-1,TRBV2,-,TGTGCCAGCAGTCCGCGGGGTGCGAATGAGCAGTTCTTC,CASSPRGANEQFF
once,TRBJ2-4,TRBV29-1,TRBD1,TGCAGCGTCGATCCAGGGGGAGCCAAAAACATTCAGTACTTC,CSVDPGGAKNIQYF
-,TRBJ2-1,TRBV15,TRBD2,TGTGCCACCAGCAGAGACCAGTGGGAGCGGGGGGCCTACAATGAGCAGTTCTTC,CATSRDQWERGAYNEQFF
-,TRBJ2-1,TRBV5-6,TRBD2,TGTGCCAGCAGCCTCCGGACTAGCGGACACAATGAGCAGTTCTTC,CASSLRTSGHNEQFF
once,TRBJ1-4,TRBV19,-,TGTGCCAGTAGTCCCGGGGGTCGTGGGGAAAAACTGTTTTTT,CASSPGGRGEKLFF
-,TRBJ2-3,TRBV9,TRBD2,TGTGCCAGCAGCTTTCTAGCGGGGGCCTTTACTAGCACAGATACGCAGTATTTT,CASSFLAGAFTSTDTQYF
few,TRBJ2-5,TRBV7-3,-,TGTGCCAGCAGCTTAGGGGGGCTGGAGACCCAGTACTTC,CASSLGGLETQYF